This T cell receptor beta chain was recorded in a study of shared clonotypes between healthy human individuals. Findings and caveats of the study: A reduction in generation probabilities was seen for non-shared clonotypes relative to those shared by all four donors.

Using immunoSEQ multiplex PCR, the repertoire was profiled, and TCRdb retains in-frame clones only, with some absent. Of 2 million to 3 million clones listed, more than 85% are singletons. The V gene end was trimmed by 0 bases and the J gene end by 3 bases; junction bases not matched to a gene: 3. The CDR3 is 15 residues long. The germline gives CDR1 SGDLS, CDR2 YYNGEE. This clone was observed a single time. Its antigen is undetermined. Other DNA sequences in this specimen translate into the identical CDR3. The TCR was taken from a man aged 18 to 30 in good health. Some clones in this sample may be carry-over from other donors' samples. V gene TRBV9 combines with J gene TRBJ2-1, with 7 bases lining up with TRBD1. The sequenced sample was naive CD4+ T cells from PBMCs. The subset here: CD45RA+ positively selected. CDR3 DNA sequence: TGTGCCAGCAGCGTAGCTGCAGGGGGCTACAATGAGCAGTTCTTC. Protein sequence: CASSVAAGGYNEQFF.